This passage covers 27 T cell receptor beta chains from one sample sequenced in a study of OX40 agonist ivuxolimab in advanced cancers. Here immunoSEQ multiplex PCR was the method, and the copy in TCRdb shows in-frame clones only, minus some. Here the sample spans some 41,000 clones, 80% to 90% being singletons. The sample in question was CD4+ or CD8+ T cells sorted from blood, obtained in a trial of the OX40 agonist ivuxolimab. These receptors were taken from an adult with an advanced solid tumor such as melanoma, head and neck, liver or kidney cancer.

The genes are TRBV6-5 and TRBJ2-7; 8 bases agree with TRBD1. Germline assignment: CDR1 MNHEY and CDR2 SVGAGI. With V trimmed by 4 bases and J by 0 bases, 5 bases remained unmatched. This CDR3 comprises 15 residues. CDR3 sequence reads: CASSSPDRASYEQYF. Written as DNA, the CDR3 is TGTGCCAGCAGTTCCCCGGACAGGGCCTCCTACGAGCAGTACTTC.

The gene calls are TRBV6-1 and TRBJ2-6; D call uncertain. Germline CDR1 reads MNHNS; CDR2 reads SASEGT. The CDR3 has 14 residues. V was clipped by 9 bases and J by 0 bases, with 9 bases between them. The DNA of the CDR3 is TGTGCCAGTGGGCCAGACTCTGGGGCCAACGTCCTGACTTTC. Its protein product is CASGPDSGANVLTF.

This clone appeared a single time. The chain couples TRBV30 to TRBJ2-4; D may be TRBD1 or TRBD2 (6 bases each). Trimming took off 4 bases at V and 9 bases at J, with 16 bases between the two ends. This CDR3 has 13 amino acids. CDR1 is GTSNPN and CDR2 is SVGIG in the germline V gene (reference sequence). As DNA, the CDR3 is TGTGCCTGGACTGTAGGGGGAGGTGGCATTCAGTACTTC. Translated, it gives CAWTVGGGGIQYF.

The chain is built from TRBV7-1 and TRBJ1-2, with 8 positions matching TRBD1. TRBV7-1 counts as an open reading frame of uncertain function. CDR3 length equals 14 residues. J gave up 7 bases and V 4 bases, and 8 bases lay outside the gene matches. The CDR3, as DNA: TGTGCCAGCAGCTTAATCAGGGGGCTAGGTGGCTACACCTTC. As protein: CASSLIRGLGGYTF.

This chain joins TRBV5-8 and TRBJ2-1; a possible D gene is TRBD1 (6 bases). CDR1 SGHTS and CDR2 YDEGEE come from the germline V gene. The V gene lost 0 bases and the J gene lost 4 bases, with 11 bases spanning the gap. This CDR3 has 15 residues. CDR3 nucleotide sequence: TGTGCCAGCAGCTTGGCAGGGGCCCTATACAATGAGCAGTTCTTC. Encoded protein: CASSLAGALYNEQFF.

The chain recombines TRBV7-6 with TRBJ1-6; TRBD1 matches at 9 bases. Trimming cost V 4 bases and J 8 bases; bases outside gene matches: 6. The length of the CDR3 is 15 residues. Germline assignment: CDR1 SGHVS and CDR2 FNYEAQ. The CDR3 DNA reads TGTGCCAGCAGCTCCACAGGGGGCTGGGATTCACCCCTCCACTTT. Its protein is CASSSTGGWDSPLHF.

The J gene is TRBJ2-3, the V gene TRBV4-3; D is ambiguous. V lost 4 bases and J lost 5, with 10 bases in between. The CDR3 totals 13 residues. Per germline, CDR1 LGHNA and CDR2 YSLEER. The CDR3 coding sequence is TGCGCCAGCAGCCCGGCCCAGGTAGATACGCAGTATTTT. Translating it yields CASSPAQVDTQYF.

The genes are TRBV28 and TRBJ2-1; 8 bases match TRBD2. J gave up 0 bases and V 6 bases, and 1 base lay outside the gene matches. Germline lookup yields CDR1 MDHEN and CDR2 SYDVKM. This CDR3 region has 14 residues. The DNA for the CDR3 is TGTGCCAGCAGCGGGACTAGCTCCTACAATGAGCAGTTCTTC. Translating it yields CASSGTSSYNEQFF.

This chain connects TRBV27 to TRBJ1-1, with D maybe TRBD1 (5 bases). V gave up 4 bases and J gave up 11 bases, with 20 bases separating them. Germline V gene data show CDR1 as MNHEY and CDR2 as SMNVEV (reference sequence). The CDR3 consists of 14 residues. The DNA of the CDR3 is TGTGCCAGCAGTTCCGATGTTTGGGGCAATGGGGCTTTCTTT. As protein: CASSSDVWGNGAFF.

J is TRBJ1-3 and V is TRBV2, with D maybe TRBD1 (5 bases). The CDR3 contains 15 residues. Germline V gene sequence: CDR1 SNHLY, CDR2 FYNNEI. Trimming took 1 base from V and 2 from J, leaving 9 bases between them. The CDR3 is CASSEGLRAGNTIYF. The CDR3 DNA reads TGTGCCAGCAGTGAAGGACTCAGGGCTGGAAACACCATATATTTT. The complete variable domain, with remaining parts taken from reference TRBV2 and TRBJ1-3, reads EPEVTQTPSHQVTQMGQEVILRCVPISNHLYFYWYRQILGQKVEFLVSFYNNEISEKSEIFDDQFSVERPDGSNFTLKIRSTKLEDSAMYFCASSEGLRAGNTIYFGEGSWLTVV.

The chain joins TRBV6-5 to TRBJ1-5; D gene unclear. V was clipped by 6 bases and J by 4 bases, with 16 bases between them. The CDR3 loop spans 15 amino acids. Germline CDR1 reads MNHEY; CDR2 reads SVGAGI. The CDR3, as DNA: TGTGCCAGCAGAAAACAGTGGTTTGGTAATCAGCCCCAGCATTTT. This codes for CASRKQWFGNQPQHF.

The chain has TRBV2 and TRBJ2-7; 8 bases are shared with TRBD2. Unmatched junction bases numbered 8, after V lost 7 bases and J lost 3 bases. CDR1 SNHLY and CDR2 FYNNEI come from the germline V gene. The CDR3 is made up of 14 amino acids. Written as DNA, the CDR3 is TGTGCCAGCACCCCAGCGGGAGTTAGCTACGAGCAGTACTTC. Translating it yields CASTPAGVSYEQYF.

By its share, this clone is medium-sized (0.01 to 0.1%). The chain employs TRBV11-3 and TRBJ1-1; 8 bases map to TRBD1. This CDR3 contains 14 residues. After removal of 5 bases from V and 6 bases from J, the junction contained 8 bases not matched to a gene. Germline assignment: CDR1 SGHNT and CDR2 YENEEA. The CDR3 sequence: CASSLQGAKAEAFF. The CDR3 DNA follows: TGTGCCAGCAGCCTTCAGGGGGCGAAGGCTGAAGCTTTCTTT.

The J gene is TRBJ1-6, the V gene TRBV7-6; the D gene is possibly TRBD1 (5 bases). This CDR3 has 15 amino acids. Deletions cut 5 bases from V and 6 bases from J, with 14 bases between. Looked up from germline, CDR1 is SGHVS and CDR2 is FNYEAQ. The CDR3 protein is CASSPIGDFNSPLHF. CDR3 sequence (DNA): TGTGCCAGCAGCCCCATAGGGGACTTTAATTCACCCCTCCACTTT.

The V and J genes are TRBV19 and TRBJ1-2; D remains ambiguous. Per germline, CDR1 LNHDA and CDR2 SQIVND (reference sequence). V was clipped by 6 bases and J by 8 bases, with 10 bases between them. The CDR3 consists of 11 residues. The CDR3 protein is CASSKTEGYTF. In nucleotides, the CDR3 is TGTGCCAGTAGCAAGACGGAGGGCTACACCTTC.

The chain is built from TRBV6-5 and TRBJ1-2; 8 bases match TRBD1. V shed 5 bases and J 4 bases; nucleotides not matched to a gene: 6. CDR1 is MNHEY, CDR2 SVGAGI, per germline. The CDR3 is 14 amino acids. Here the CDR3 DNA reads TGTGCCAGCAGTCAACAGGGGGAATTCTATGGCTACACCTTC. As protein: CASSQQGEFYGYTF.

The rearrangement links TRBV28 to TRBJ2-4; 14 positions agree with TRBD2. Germline CDR1 reads MDHEN; CDR2 reads SYDVKM. V shed 4 bases, J shed 9 bases, and the junction held 8 bases outside the gene matches. The CDR3 is made up of 16 amino acids. DNA of the CDR3: TGTGCCAGCAGTTCCACGGGACTAGCGGGGGAGGGCATTCAGTACTTC. Protein product: CASSSTGLAGEGIQYF.

As concerns this clone: No conserved phenylalanine or tryptophan is present at the end of the CDR3, so a read error is the likely explanation. The chain links TRBV30 to TRBJ1-2; TRBD1 agrees at 9 bases. V was pared by 5 bases and J by 2 bases, with 9 bases of the junction left unmatched. The CDR3 has 15 residues. Germline V CDR1 and CDR2: GTSNPN, SVGIG (reference sequence). CDR3 residues: CAWCPRDRVNYGYTL. Here the CDR3 DNA reads TGTGCCTGGTGTCCCAGGGACAGGGTGAACTATGGCTACACCCTC.

This clone has a single count. The chain couples TRBV15 to TRBJ2-1; 8 nucleotides match TRBD2. Germline V gene data show CDR1 as LNHNV and CDR2 as YYDKDF (reference sequence). The junction had 2 bases not matched to a gene; V was cut back by 3 bases and J by 7 bases. There are 13 residues in the CDR3. The DNA of the CDR3 is TGTGCCACCAGCAGGGGACTAGGGAATGAGCAGTTCTTC. This sequence encodes CATSRGLGNEQFF. The entire variable domain, with the rest obtained from reference TRBV15 and TRBJ2-1, is as follows: DAMVIQNPRYQVTQFGKPVTLSCSQTLNHNVMYWYQQKSSQAPKLLFHYYDKDFNNEADTPDNFQSRRPNTSFCFLDIRSPGLGDTAMYLCATSRGLGNEQFFGPGTRLTVL.

The gene calls are TRBV4-3 and TRBJ2-4, with D perhaps assigned TRBD1 or TRBD2 (6 bases each). The CDR3 covers 16 residues. V lost 2 bases to trimming and J lost 6 bases, with 17 bases between them. In germline, CDR1 is LGHNA, CDR2 YSLEER. The CDR3 reads CASSQSPWGAGNIQYF. The DNA of the CDR3 is TGCGCCAGCAGCCAAAGCCCCTGGGGGGCGGGAAACATTCAGTACTTC.

The chain uses TRBV18 and TRBJ2-3, with D possibly matching TRBD2 (6 bases). Trimming removed 0 bases at V and 2 bases at J, with 15 bases between. CDR3 length: 17 residues. Germline assignment: CDR1 KGHSH and CDR2 LQKENI. The CDR3 DNA is TGTGCCAGCTCACCACCGGGACTCCGTACTCCCACAGATACGCAGTATTTT. The encoded protein is CASSPPGLRTPTDTQYF.

This chain connects TRBV7-3 to TRBJ1-2; 9 bases map to TRBD1. CDR3 length: 13 residues. The junction had 6 bases not matched to a gene; V was cut back by 5 bases and J by 8 bases. In germline, CDR1 is SGHTA, CDR2 FQGTGA. The CDR3 sequence is CASSRTDRGGYTF. DNA for the CDR3: TGTGCCAGCAGCCGCACCGACAGGGGGGGCTACACCTTC. Using reference TRBV7-3 and TRBJ1-2 for the parts outside the CDR3, the full variable domain is GAGVSQTPSNKVTEKGKYVELRCDPISGHTALYWYRQSLGQGPEFLIYFQGTGAADDSGLPNDRFFAVRPEGSVSTLKIQRTERGDSAVYLCASSRTDRGGYTFGSGTRLTVV.

The V call is TRBV29-1, the J call TRBJ2-3, with 9 bases lining up with TRBD2. The CDR3 consists of 15 residues. Germline V lookup: CDR1 SQVTM, CDR2 ANQGSEA. Trimming cost V 1 base and J 5 bases; bases outside gene matches: 7. The CDR3 reads CSVEGLAGSGDTQYF. Here the CDR3 DNA reads TGCAGCGTTGAAGGGCTAGCGGGGTCTGGAGATACGCAGTATTTT.

This clone occurred a few times. The chain joins TRBV5-4 to TRBJ2-1; D possibly corresponds to TRBD2 (5 bases). Trimming cost V 4 bases and J 6 bases, with 17 bases left between them. Germline V gene sequence: CDR1 SGHNT, CDR2 YYREEE (reference sequence). The CDR3 spans 15 residues. The CDR3 DNA reads TGTGCCAGCAGCCCGTCGGGATTAGGATCCAATGAGCAGTTCTTC. Residues: CASSPSGLGSNEQFF. The full variable domain, its missing parts supplied by reference TRBV5-4 and TRBJ2-1, is ETGVTQSPTHLIKTRGQQVTLRCSSQSGHNTVSWYQQALGQGPQFIFQYYREEENGRGNFPPRFSGLQFPNYSSELNVNALELDDSALYLCASSPSGLGSNEQFFGPGTRLTVL.

As DNA, the CDR3 is TGTGCCAGCAGTGAGGGAGACAGGATCGAGAGGTGGCCCCAGCATTTT. The encoded protein is CASSEGDRIERWPQHF. The V call is TRBV2, the J call TRBJ1-5; possibly TRBD1 for D (6 bases). In germline, CDR1 is SNHLY, CDR2 FYNNEI. Deletions cut 3 bases from V and 9 bases from J, with 21 bases between. This CDR3 is built from 16 residues. Based on the CDR3 plus reference TRBV2 and TRBJ1-5, the full variable domain is EPEVTQTPSHQVTQMGQEVILRCVPISNHLYFYWYRQILGQKVEFLVSFYNNEISEKSEIFDDQFSVERPDGSNFTLKIRSTKLEDSAMYFCASSEGDRIERWPQHFGDGTRLSIL.

This clone occurred once. The chain joins TRBV19 to TRBJ1-5; possible D gene TRBD1, 6 bases. Germline V lookup: CDR1 LNHDA, CDR2 SQIVND (reference sequence). V lost 8 bases to trimming and J lost 0 bases, with 20 bases between them. This CDR3 is built from 17 residues. For the CDR3, the DNA is TGTGCCAGTGGGAGGACAGACCGATCAGTTAGCAATCAGCCCCAGCATTTT. Protein sequence: CASGRTDRSVSNQPQHF.

The chain links TRBV4-1 to TRBJ2-1; 10 bases are shared with TRBD2. After removal of 3 bases from V and 3 bases from J, the junction contained 8 bases not matched to a gene. Germline CDR1 is MGHRA and CDR2 is YSYEKL. The CDR3 extends over 17 amino acids. The chain's CDR3 is CASSHWSGRVIYNEQFF. In DNA, the CDR3 is TGCGCCAGCAGCCACTGGAGCGGGAGGGTTATCTACAATGAGCAGTTCTTC.